This TCR beta chain was captured in a study of cytomegalovirus exposure and HLA in healthy donors. Study outcomes and limitations: Listed as cytomegalovirus-associated were about 160 TCR beta chains.

Trimming removed 0 bases at V and 7 bases at J, with 16 bases between. The CDR3 has 15 amino acids. Germline CDR1 SGHRS, CDR2 YFSETQ. Repertoires were generated with immunoSEQ multiplex PCR, while TCRdb's copy carries only in-frame clones and drops some. The profile covers tens of thousands of clones, with roughly 94% appearing a single time and about 1.5% taken by the ten largest. Worth noting for this clone: Its specificity is not known.

The donors were part of the validation cohort, which consisted of about 120 subjects and was separate from the first cohort of several hundred subjects. The sample taken for sequencing was PBMCs. The sequence was obtained from a man aged 18 to 29 in good health and CMV-seropositive. The V and J genes are TRBV5-1 and TRBJ2-5; D call uncertain. The CDR3 region is CASSLAGERFTTQYF. For the CDR3, the DNA is TGCGCCAGCAGCTTGGCCGGAGAGAGGTTCACGACCCAGTACTTC.